This TCR beta chain comes out of a study of a mutant IDH1 vaccine in newly diagnosed glioma (dated by TCRdb to about 2021). For the wider study: Across visits V03 through V10, patients got a total of eight vaccinations, given in weeks 1, 3, 5, 7, 11, 15, 19 and 23. Peripheral blood was collected at six visits: V03 (baseline), V05, V07, V10, V12 and V13. For exploratory analyses, longitudinal TCRB deep sequencing was carried out in 25 treated patients wherever samples were available. Of the 32 patients who were treated, around 60% were male and approximately 40% were female, and the mean age was roughly 40 years. Vaccination began 4-6 weeks after radiotherapy alone, or alongside temozolomide cycles in the chemotherapy-containing groups. Before enrollment, patients had received standard therapy of radiotherapy alone, temozolomide alone, or radiochemotherapy with temozolomide; most received the combination. General findings and caveats noted by the study authors: It was noted by the authors that analyses of patient blood samples could not be reproduced owing to sample limitations. Selection of PBMC samples for TCRB deep sequencing was based on availability. Immune responses induced by the vaccine were seen in 90% to 95% of patients across multiple MHC alleles. Pseudoprogression appeared unrelated to alterations in the top peripheral T cell clonotypes detected by TCRB sequencing.

In the case of this clone: Its antigen remains undetermined. Base qualities are not recorded, but no much larger clone differs from it by a single base.

Library preparation used the immunoSEQ multiplex PCR assay. Rearranged TCR beta chain sequences were amplified with the hsTCRB Kit following the manufacturer's protocol. TCRB libraries were sequenced on an Illumina MiSeq. On the study's bioinformatics: The kit vendor's proprietary platform handled demultiplexing, trimming and gene mapping. Not all clones reach the TCRdb copy of this immuneACCESS table, which keeps in-frame sequences only. Checked studies attribute under half of the gap to unresolved V genes and leave the rest unexplained. The V and J calls and clone size were taken over from that table, and D and trimming were inferred from the DNA. The sample profile shows about 36,000 clones; about four fifths of them were found once. More than 12% of the sample comes from the top ten. The time point label, read with the paper, signifies: week 11, during vaccination. Every vaccine dose consisted of 300 ug of a 20-mer mutant IDH1 peptide in Montanide, administered subcutaneously together with topical imiquimod. Newly diagnosed WHO grade 3 or 4 IDH1-mutant astrocytomas showing loss of nuclear ATRX were present in the donors. The samples were drawn from NOA16, a multicentre, single-arm, open-label phase I trial in Germany that tested a mutant IDH1 peptide vaccine in humans for the first time. Genomic DNA for TCRB sequencing was isolated from EDTA blood with the DNeasy Blood and Tissue Kit.

The CDR3 runs 18 residues from the cysteine to the phenylalanine. Only the CDR3 DNA stays, 54 bases, in frame from base 1. V trim: 6 bases; J trim: 8 bases; unmatched bases: 19. Based on the germline V gene, the CDR1 and CDR2 sequences are SGHVS and FNYEAQ. The sample in question was peripheral blood mononuclear cells (PBMCs), obtained from a glioma patient whose treatment included an IDH1 peptide vaccine. The TCR originated in a woman in her thirties with glioma. Some clones in this sample may be carry-over from other donors' samples. Recombination connected TRBV7-6 to TRBJ2-1, with TRBD2 identical over 10 junction bases. CDR3 sequence: CASSPRGGLATGTHEQFF. The nucleotides are TGTGCCAGCAGTCCTAGAGGGGGACTAGCGACTGGGACTCATGAGCAGTTCTTC.